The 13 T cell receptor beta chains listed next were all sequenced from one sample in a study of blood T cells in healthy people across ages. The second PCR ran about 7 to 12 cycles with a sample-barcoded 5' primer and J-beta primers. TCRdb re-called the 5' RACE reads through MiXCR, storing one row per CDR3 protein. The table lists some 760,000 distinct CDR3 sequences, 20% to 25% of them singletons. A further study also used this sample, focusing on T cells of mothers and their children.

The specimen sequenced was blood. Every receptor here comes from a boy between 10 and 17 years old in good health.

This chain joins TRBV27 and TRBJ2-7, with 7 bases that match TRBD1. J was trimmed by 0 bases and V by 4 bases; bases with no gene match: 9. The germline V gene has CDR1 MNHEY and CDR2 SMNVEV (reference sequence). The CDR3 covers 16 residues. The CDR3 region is CASSSVGGLSSYEQYF. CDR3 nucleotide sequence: TGTGCCAGCAGTTCCGTAGGGGGCCTGAGCTCCTACGAGCAGTACTTC.

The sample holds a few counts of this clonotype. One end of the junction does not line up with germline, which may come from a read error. The CDR3 here is CSAREAIHRFF. CDR3 in DNA: TGCAGTGCTAGAGAGGCCATACACCGGTTCTTC. The V gene is TRBV20-1, the J gene TRBJ2-5; D not resolved. This CDR3 region has 11 residues. The germline V gene has CDR1 DFQATT and CDR2 SNEGSKA (reference sequence).

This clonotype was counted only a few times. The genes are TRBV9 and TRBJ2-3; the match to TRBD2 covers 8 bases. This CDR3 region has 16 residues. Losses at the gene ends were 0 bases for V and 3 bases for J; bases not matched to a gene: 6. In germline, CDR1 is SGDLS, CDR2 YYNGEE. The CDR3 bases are TGTGCCAGCAGCGTAGGGAGCGGGGGTTTTACAGATACGCAGTATTTT. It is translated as CASSVGSGGFTDTQYF.

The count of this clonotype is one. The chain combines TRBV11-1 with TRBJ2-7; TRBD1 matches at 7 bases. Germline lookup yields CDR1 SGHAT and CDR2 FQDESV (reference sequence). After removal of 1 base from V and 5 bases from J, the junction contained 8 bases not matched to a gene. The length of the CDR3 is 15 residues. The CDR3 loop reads CASSLVGQILNEQYF. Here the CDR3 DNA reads TGTGCCAGCAGCTTAGTGGGACAGATCCTCAACGAGCAGTACTTC.

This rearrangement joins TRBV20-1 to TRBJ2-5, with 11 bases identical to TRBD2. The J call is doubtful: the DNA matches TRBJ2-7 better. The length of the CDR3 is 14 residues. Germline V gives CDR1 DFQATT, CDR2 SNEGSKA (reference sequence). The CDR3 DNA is TGCAGTGCTCTCCGGAGGCTAGCGGGGGGCGAGCAGTACTTC. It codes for CSALRRLAGGEQYF.

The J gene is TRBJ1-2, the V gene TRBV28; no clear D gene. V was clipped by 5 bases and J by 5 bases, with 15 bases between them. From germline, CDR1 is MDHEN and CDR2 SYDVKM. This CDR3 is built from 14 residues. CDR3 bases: TGTGCCAGCAGTCCCCGGGCCCAAGCATATGGCTACACCTTC. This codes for CASSPRAQAYGYTF.

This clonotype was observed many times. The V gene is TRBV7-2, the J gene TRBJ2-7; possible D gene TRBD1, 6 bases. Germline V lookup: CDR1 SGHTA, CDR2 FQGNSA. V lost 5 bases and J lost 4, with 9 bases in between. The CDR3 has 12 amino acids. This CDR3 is CASSAQGYEQYF. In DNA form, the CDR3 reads TGTGCCAGCAGCGCACAGGGATACGAGCAGTACTTC.

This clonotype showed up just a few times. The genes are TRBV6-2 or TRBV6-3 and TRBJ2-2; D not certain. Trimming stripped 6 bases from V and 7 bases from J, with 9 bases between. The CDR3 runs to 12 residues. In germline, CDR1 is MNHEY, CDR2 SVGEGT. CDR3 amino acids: CASSPTGGELFF. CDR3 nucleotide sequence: TGTGCCAGCAGCCCCACGGGCGGGGAGCTGTTTTTT.

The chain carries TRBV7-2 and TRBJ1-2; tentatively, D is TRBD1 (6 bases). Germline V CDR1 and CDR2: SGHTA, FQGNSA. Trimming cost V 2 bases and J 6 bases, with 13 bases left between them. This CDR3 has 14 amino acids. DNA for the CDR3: TGTGCCAGCAGCTTAAGCCCTGGGGGGCATGGCTACACCTTC. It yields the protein CASSLSPGGHGYTF.

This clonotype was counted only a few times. The chain's CDR3 is CASSPPQGGELFF. The CDR3 region has the DNA TGTGCCAGCAGCCCGCCCCAGGGCGGGGAGCTGTTTTTT. V and J are TRBV7-3 and TRBJ2-2; the D gene is possibly TRBD1 (5 bases). Germline V CDR1 and CDR2: SGHTA, FQGTGA. The length of the CDR3 is 13 residues. V was trimmed by 5 bases and J by 7 bases, leaving 11 bases between them.

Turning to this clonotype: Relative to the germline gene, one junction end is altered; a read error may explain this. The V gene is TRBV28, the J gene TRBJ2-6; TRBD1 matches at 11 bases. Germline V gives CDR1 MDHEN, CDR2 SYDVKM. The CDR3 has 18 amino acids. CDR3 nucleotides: TGTGCCAGCAGTTCCGGGACAGGGGGGTCCTCTGGGGCTAACGTCCTGACTTTC. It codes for CASSSGTGGSSGANVLTF. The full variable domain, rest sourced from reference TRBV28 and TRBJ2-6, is DVKVTQSSRYLVKRTGEKVFLECVQDMDHENMFWYRQDPGLGLRLIYFSYDVKMKEKGDIPEGYSVSREKKERFSLILESASTNQTSMYLCASSSGTGGSSGANVLTFGAGSRLTVL.

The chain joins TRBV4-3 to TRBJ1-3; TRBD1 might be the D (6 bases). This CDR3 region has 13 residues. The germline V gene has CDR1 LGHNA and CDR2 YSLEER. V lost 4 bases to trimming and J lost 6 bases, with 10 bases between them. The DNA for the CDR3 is TGCGCCAGCAGCCCTGGACAGCTAAACACCATATATTTT. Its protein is CASSPGQLNTIYF.

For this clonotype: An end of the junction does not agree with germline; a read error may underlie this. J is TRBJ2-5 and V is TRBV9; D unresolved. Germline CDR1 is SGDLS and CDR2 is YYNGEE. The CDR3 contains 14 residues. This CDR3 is CASSVGTIQETPYF. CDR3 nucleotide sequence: TGTGCCAGCAGTGTAGGAACAATACAAGAGACCCCGTACTTC.